The clone carrying this T cell receptor beta chain was picked up one time. Its antigen is still unknown. The CDR3 has 12 residues. Germline V gene sequence: CDR1 MNHEY, CDR2 SVGAGI. V gave up 10 bases and J gave up 1 base, with 10 bases separating them. This record belongs to a study of T cell responses to AZD1222 COVID-19 vaccine. Study observations and caveats: Spike-wide vaccine-associated CD4 TCRs dominated at 160-218 and 743-854. None of the repertoires were sampled until the peak T cell response had passed.

TCRdb's copy holds only in-frame clones and misses some; the assay was immunoSEQ multiplex PCR. This table has some 84,000 clones, around 88% appearing once. The input for sequencing was peripheral blood, taken 28 days after the second AZD1222 dose. The J gene is TRBJ2-5, the V gene TRBV6-5; D not certain. This receptor was obtained from an adult who received the AZD1222 COVID-19 vaccine. The CDR3, as DNA: TGTGCCACTAGGGCCACCCAAGAGACCCAGTACTTC. As protein: CATRATQETQYF.